The sequence of this TCR beta chain was determined in a study of blood T cell repertoires in COVID-19. Study summary: Sample material is recorded as cDNA or gDNA derived from T cells, B-cell-depleted T cells, or PBMCs.

In the original workflow: Amplification from reference gene primers served as the basis for estimated nucleated cell counts. Clones were read by immunoSEQ multiplex PCR, and TCRdb kept only the in-frame ones, dropping some. That table furnishes V, J and clone size, whereas the DNA furnished D and trimming. The sample includes fewer than 180,000 clones, approximately 86% seen only once; the top ten take roughly 4.5%. Sequencing was carried out using peripheral blood. The receptor comes from a woman in her fifties or sixties with active or convalescent COVID-19.

CDR3 bases: TGTGCCAGTAGTCCTCTGACAGGGGTTATCACAGATACGCAGTATTTT. It yields the protein CASSPLTGVITDTQYF. V usage is TRBV19 and J usage is TRBJ2-3; 8 bases match TRBD1. J gave up 2 bases and V 5 bases, and 9 bases lay outside the gene matches. The germline gives CDR1 LNHDA, CDR2 SQIVND (reference sequence). The length of the CDR3 is 16 residues.